The present T cell receptor (beta chain) was sequenced within a study of blood T cells in healthy people across ages. Overall study results and limits: Age advanced and TCR beta diversity per million T cells fell, roughly linearly.

This clonotype was counted at least ten times. What it binds is unknown. V was shortened by 0 bases and J by 8 bases, with 10 bases between the two germline ends. Germline V gene sequence: CDR1 MNHEY, CDR2 SVGAGI. The CDR3 totals 13 residues. Together with a sample-barcoded 5' primer, a J-beta primer mix was included in a second PCR lasting 7 to 11 cycles. A single record per CDR3 protein comes from TCRdb applying MiXCR to the 5' RACE reads. The data hold 630,000 or so distinct CDR3 sequences, with roughly 30% observed a single time. The sample taken for sequencing was blood. The chain carries TRBV6-5 and TRBJ1-2; no reliable D call. The clonotype comes from a woman at least 80 years old in good health. DNA of the CDR3: TGTGCCAGCAGTTACTCCTCACAGTACGGCTACACCTTC. Translated: CASSYSSQYGYTF.